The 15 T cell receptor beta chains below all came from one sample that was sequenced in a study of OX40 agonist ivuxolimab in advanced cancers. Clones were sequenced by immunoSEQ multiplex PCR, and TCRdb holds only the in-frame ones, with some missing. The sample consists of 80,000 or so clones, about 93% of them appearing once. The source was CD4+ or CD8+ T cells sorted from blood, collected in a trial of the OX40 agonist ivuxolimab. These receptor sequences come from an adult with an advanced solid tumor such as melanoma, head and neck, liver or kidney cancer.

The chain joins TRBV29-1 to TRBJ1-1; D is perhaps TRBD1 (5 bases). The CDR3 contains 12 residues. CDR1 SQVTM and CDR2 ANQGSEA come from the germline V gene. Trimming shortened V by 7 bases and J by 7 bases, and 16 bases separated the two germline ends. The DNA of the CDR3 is TGCAGCGCAGGGATGGGGGAGGGTGAAGCTTTCTTT. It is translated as CSAGMGEGEAFF.

The CDR3 sequence: CASSSPGYGYTF. Written as DNA, the CDR3 is TGTGCCAGCAGTTCTCCGGGCTATGGCTACACCTTC. This chain links TRBV28 with TRBJ1-2; D uncertain. The CDR3 sequence is 12 residues long. Germline loops: CDR1 MDHEN, CDR2 SYDVKM. V lost 4 bases and J 4 bases, leaving 7 bases between the germline ends.

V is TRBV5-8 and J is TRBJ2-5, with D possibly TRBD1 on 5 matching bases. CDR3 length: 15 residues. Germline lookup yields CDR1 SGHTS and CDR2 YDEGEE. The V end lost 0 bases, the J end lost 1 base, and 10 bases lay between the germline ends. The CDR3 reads CASSLETVFQETQYF. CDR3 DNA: TGTGCCAGCAGCTTGGAGACAGTTTTCCAAGAGACCCAGTACTTC.

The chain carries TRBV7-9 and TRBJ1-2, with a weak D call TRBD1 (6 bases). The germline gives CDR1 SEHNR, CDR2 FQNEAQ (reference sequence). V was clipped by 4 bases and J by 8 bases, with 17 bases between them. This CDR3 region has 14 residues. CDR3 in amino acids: CASSSSGTSGGYTF. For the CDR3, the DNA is TGTGCCAGCAGCTCGTCCGGGACATCAGGGGGCTACACCTTC.

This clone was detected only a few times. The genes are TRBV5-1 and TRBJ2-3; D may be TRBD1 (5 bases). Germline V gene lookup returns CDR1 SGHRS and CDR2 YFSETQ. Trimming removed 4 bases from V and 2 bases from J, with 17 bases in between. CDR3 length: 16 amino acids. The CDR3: CASSTSGEGATDTQYF. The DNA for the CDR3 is TGCGCCAGCAGCACGTCGGGTGAAGGGGCCACAGATACGCAGTATTTT.

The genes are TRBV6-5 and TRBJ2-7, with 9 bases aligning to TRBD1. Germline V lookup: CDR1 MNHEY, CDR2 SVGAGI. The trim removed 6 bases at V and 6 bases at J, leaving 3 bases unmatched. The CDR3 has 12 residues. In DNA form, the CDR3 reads TGTGCCAGCAGAAGGACAGGGGTCGAGCAGTACTTC. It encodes CASRRTGVEQYF.

The CDR3 is CASSIGTGGNIQYF. CDR3 nucleotides: TGTGCCAGTAGTATAGGGACAGGGGGAAACATTCAGTACTTC. This chain joins TRBV19 and TRBJ2-4; 10 bases are shared with TRBD1. This CDR3 is 14 amino acids long. The germline V gene encodes CDR1 LNHDA and CDR2 SQIVND (reference sequence). The trim removed 1 base at V and 6 bases at J, leaving 0 bases unmatched.

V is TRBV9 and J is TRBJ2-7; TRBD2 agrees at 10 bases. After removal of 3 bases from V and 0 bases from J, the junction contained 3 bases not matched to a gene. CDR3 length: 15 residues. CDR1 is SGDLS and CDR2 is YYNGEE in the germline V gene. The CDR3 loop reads CASSGAGGSSYEQYF. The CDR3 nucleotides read TGTGCCAGCAGCGGAGCGGGAGGGAGCTCCTACGAGCAGTACTTC.

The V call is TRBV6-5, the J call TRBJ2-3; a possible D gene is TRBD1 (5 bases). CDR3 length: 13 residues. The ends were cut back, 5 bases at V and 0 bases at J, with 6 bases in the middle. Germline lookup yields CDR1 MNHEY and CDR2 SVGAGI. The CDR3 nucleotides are TGTGCCAGCAGTCCAGGGAGCACAGATACGCAGTATTTT. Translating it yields CASSPGSTDTQYF.

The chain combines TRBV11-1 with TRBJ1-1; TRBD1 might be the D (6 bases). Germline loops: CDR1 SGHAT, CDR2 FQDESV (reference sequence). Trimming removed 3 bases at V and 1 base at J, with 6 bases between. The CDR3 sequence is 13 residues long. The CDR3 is CASSLTGNTEAFF. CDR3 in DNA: TGTGCCAGCAGCTTGACAGGGAACACTGAAGCTTTCTTT.

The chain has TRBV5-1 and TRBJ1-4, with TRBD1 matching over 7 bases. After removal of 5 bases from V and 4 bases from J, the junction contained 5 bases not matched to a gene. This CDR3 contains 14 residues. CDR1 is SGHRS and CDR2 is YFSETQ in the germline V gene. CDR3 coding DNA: TGCGCCAGCAGGTCGGGACAGAGTAATGAAAAACTGTTTTTT. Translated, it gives CASRSGQSNEKLFF. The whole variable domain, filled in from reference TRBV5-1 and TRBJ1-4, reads KAGVTQTPRYLIKTRGQQVTLSCSPISGHRSVSWYQQTPGQGLQFLFEYFSETQRNKGNFPGRFSGRQFSNSRSEMNVSTLELGDSALYLCASRSGQSNEKLFFGSGTQLSVL.

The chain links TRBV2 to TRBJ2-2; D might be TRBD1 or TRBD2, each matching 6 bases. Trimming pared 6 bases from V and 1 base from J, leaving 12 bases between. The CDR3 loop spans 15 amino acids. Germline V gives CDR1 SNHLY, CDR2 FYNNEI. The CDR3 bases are TGTGCCAGCAGGGAGGGGACAATGAACACCGGGGAGCTGTTTTTT. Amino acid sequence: CASREGTMNTGELFF. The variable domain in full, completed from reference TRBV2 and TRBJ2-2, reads EPEVTQTPSHQVTQMGQEVILRCVPISNHLYFYWYRQILGQKVEFLVSFYNNEISEKSEIFDDQFSVERPDGSNFTLKIRSTKLEDSAMYFCASREGTMNTGELFFGEGSRLTVL.

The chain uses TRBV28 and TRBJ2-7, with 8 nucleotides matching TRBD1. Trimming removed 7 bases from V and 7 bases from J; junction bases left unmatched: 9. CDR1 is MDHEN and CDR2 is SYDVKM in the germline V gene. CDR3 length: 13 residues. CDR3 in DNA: TGTGCCAGCAACAGACAGGGGCAAGGAGAGCAGTACTTC. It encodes CASNRQGQGEQYF.

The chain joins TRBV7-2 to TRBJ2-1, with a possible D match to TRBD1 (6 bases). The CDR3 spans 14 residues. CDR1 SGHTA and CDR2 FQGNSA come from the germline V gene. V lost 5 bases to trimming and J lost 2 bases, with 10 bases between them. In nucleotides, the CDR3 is TGTGCCAGCAGCCGAGGACAGCCCTACAATGAGCAGTTCTTC. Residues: CASSRGQPYNEQFF.

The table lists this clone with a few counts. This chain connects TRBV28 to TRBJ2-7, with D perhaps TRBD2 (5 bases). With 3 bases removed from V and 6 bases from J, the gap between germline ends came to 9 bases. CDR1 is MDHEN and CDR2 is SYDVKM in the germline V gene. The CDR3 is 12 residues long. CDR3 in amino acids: CASSLGVGEQYF. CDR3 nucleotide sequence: TGTGCCAGCAGTTTGGGAGTGGGCGAGCAGTACTTC.